This entry lists 10 T cell receptor beta chains sequenced from one sample in a study of CD8 T cells in ankylosing spondylitis. Study findings and constraints: Typical of ankylosing spondylitis blood, it appeared, was a TCR beta motif of roughly eight highly homologous variants.

Their specific antigens are unknown. MiXCR, run by TCRdb on the 5' RACE reads, gives a single entry per CDR3 protein. Among 700,000 or so distinct CDR3 sequences listed, roughly 20% were seen once. The specimen sequenced was blood, either unsorted or a sorted T cell fraction (not recorded which). The origin of the receptors is a male donor with ankylosing spondylitis.

For the CDR3, the DNA is TGCAGTGCTAGGGCACTAGCGGGAGGTAATGAGCAGTTCTTC. Protein: CSARALAGGNEQFF. J is TRBJ2-1 and V is TRBV20-1; 12 bases agree with TRBD2. There are 14 residues in the CDR3. Germline V lookup: CDR1 DFQATT, CDR2 SNEGSKA (reference sequence). The ends lost 3 bases at V and 7 bases at J; junction bases unmatched: 4.

In this sample, this clonotype turned up a few times. The V call is TRBV20-1, the J call TRBJ1-6; D is unclear. Per germline, CDR1 DFQATT and CDR2 SNEGSKA (reference sequence). This CDR3 spans 12 amino acids. V lost 7 bases and J lost 4, with 8 bases in between. CDR3 in amino acids: CSGTYYNSPLHF. Here the CDR3 DNA reads TGCAGTGGCACATATTATAATTCACCCCTCCACTTT.

The chain joins TRBV6-2 or TRBV6-3 to TRBJ2-1; 7 bases map to TRBD2. Germline CDR1 is MNHEY and CDR2 is SVGEGT. J gave up 12 bases and V 7 bases, and 12 bases lay outside the gene matches. There are 13 residues in the CDR3. This CDR3 is CASTWGGFPGQFF. The DNA of the CDR3 is TGTGCCAGCACCTGGGGAGGGTTCCCAGGGCAGTTCTTC.

The chain's CDR3 is CASSSEMNTEAFF. CDR3 nucleotide sequence: TGTGCCAGCAGCTCCGAGATGAACACTGAAGCTTTCTTT. This chain connects TRBV13 to TRBJ1-1, with D uncertain. V lost 4 bases and J 0 bases, leaving 6 bases between the germline ends. Germline V gene data show CDR1 as PRHDT and CDR2 as FYEKMQ (reference sequence). There are 13 residues in the CDR3.

This clonotype was found many times. The V gene is TRBV12-3 or TRBV12-4, the J gene TRBJ2-7, with 8 bases matching TRBD2. This CDR3 has 17 amino acids. Losses at the gene ends were 8 bases for V and 1 base for J; bases not matched to a gene: 16. The CDR3 is CASSPHGRGSSSYEQYF. The DNA of the CDR3 is TGTGCCAGCTCCCCCCACGGGAGGGGGTCGTCTTCCTACGAGCAGTACTTC.

This clonotype was picked up a small number of times. The rearrangement uses TRBV21-1 and TRBJ1-5; the table's D call, TRBD1, was not checked against the DNA. TRBV21-1 is shown as a pseudogene. CDR3 length: 16 amino acids. The DNA of the CDR3 is TGTGCCAGCAGCAAACTCTTGCCCGGGGCCGATCAGCCCCAGCATTTT. Protein: CASSKLLPGADQPQHF.

V gene TRBV4-3 combines with J gene TRBJ2-7; TRBD2 matches 8 bases. The CDR3 spans 16 residues. Germline assignment: CDR1 LGHNA and CDR2 YSLEER. Unmatched junction bases numbered 12, after V lost 4 bases and J lost 4 bases. This CDR3 reads CASSRAPGTSTYEQYF. The CDR3 DNA follows: TGCGCCAGCAGCCGAGCCCCCGGGACTAGTACGTACGAGCAGTACTTC.

The V gene is TRBV15, the J gene TRBJ2-5; no reliable D call. Trimming removed 2 bases at V and 5 bases at J, with 9 bases between. CDR3 length: 13 amino acids. Germline lookup yields CDR1 LNHNV and CDR2 YYDKDF (reference sequence). Here the CDR3 DNA reads TGTGCCACCAGCAGACCTCCGAGGGAGACCCAGTACTTC. This translates into CATSRPPRETQYF.

This clonotype was picked up one time. This sequence joins TRBV7-9 and TRBJ2-7, with D hard to call. The CDR3 totals 14 residues. CDR1 and CDR2 (germline): SEHNR, FQNEAQ (reference sequence). V was trimmed by 2 bases and J by 0 bases, leaving 8 bases between them. This CDR3 reads CASSLMADSYEQYF. The CDR3 DNA follows: TGTGCCAGCAGCTTAATGGCAGACTCCTACGAGCAGTACTTC.

The chain has TRBV19 and TRBJ1-5; D is unclear. Trimming removed 5 bases from V and 4 bases from J, with 12 bases in between. This CDR3 comprises 14 residues. In germline, CDR1 is LNHDA, CDR2 SQIVND (reference sequence). The CDR3 is CASSADPLNQPQHF. CDR3 DNA sequence: TGTGCCAGTAGTGCCGATCCCCTTAATCAGCCCCAGCATTTT. Full variable domain (rest looked up from reference TRBV19 and TRBJ1-5): DGGITQSPKYLFRKEGQNVTLSCEQNLNHDAMYWYRQDPGQGLRLIYYSQIVNDFQKGDIAEGYSVSREKKESFPLTVTSAQKNPTAFYLCASSADPLNQPQHFGDGTRLSIL.